This is a list of T cell receptor beta chains from one sample in a study of metastatic and nonmetastatic thyroid tumors. With MiXCR, TCRdb reprocessed the PCR reads. The data hold 20,000 to 25,000 clones, with 20% to 25% observed a single time. The sample comprised adjacent normal tissue. The receptor set was obtained from a female donor with papillary thyroid cancer or a benign thyroid nodule (not recorded which). Some clones in this sample may be carry-over from other donors' samples. Both conserved end residues are part of each CDR3. The D gene is left open where the match is weak. Clone size is stated in some rows and not others, as once, few, many or a class when expanded.

TRBV20-1,-,TRBJ2-1,-,TGCAGTGCTAGGGGGGTTGAGCAGTTCTTC,CSARGVEQFF
TRBV7-8,many,TRBJ2-1,TRBD2,TGTGCCAGCAGCTTCGGCGGGAGGAGGAATGAGCAGTTCTTC,CASSFGGRRNEQFF
TRBV28,many,TRBJ1-2,-,TGTGCCAGCAGACCGACGGGCCGTGGAATGGGCTACACCTTC,CASRPTGRGMGYTF
TRBV18,-,TRBJ2-3,TRBD1,TGTGCCAGCTCACCACTGGAAAGGGACAGAGGCACAGATACGCAGTATTTT,CASSPLERDRGTDTQYF
TRBV12-3/TRBV12-4,few,TRBJ2-1,-,TGTGCCAGCAGCCACGGGGTGCGGCTAAACAATGAGCAGCTCTTC,CASSHGVRLNNEQLF
TRBV29-1,many,TRBJ2-7,TRBD2,TGCAGCGTCTATACTAGCGGGAGGCCGTCCTACGAGCAGTACTTC,CSVYTSGRPSYEQYF
TRBV7-2,-,TRBJ2-7,-,TGTGCCAGCAGCCCAGCCTCTAGCTCCGAGCAGTACTTC,CASSPASSSEQYF
TRBV27,many,TRBJ2-3,-,TGTGCCAGCAGTTCCCCAAACTTTAACAGGGAATGGAGCACAGATACGCAGTATTTT,CASSSPNFNREWSTDTQYF
TRBV5-4,-,TRBJ2-7,TRBD1,TGTGCCAGCAGCCATGGACAGGGTGGTTGGGAGCAGTACTTC,CASSHGQGGWEQYF
TRBV11-3,-,TRBJ2-5,-,TGTGCCAGCAGTCACAGGGAGGGAGGGCGAGAGACCCGGTACTTC,CASSHREGGRETRYF
TRBV2,-,TRBJ2-1,-,TGTGCCAGCGGTCCGGAGAATGAGCAGTTCTTC,CASGPENEQFF
TRBV20-1,many,TRBJ2-1,TRBD2,TGCAGTGTCTCGACTAGCGGGTGGAGAGAGCAGTTCTTC,CSVSTSGWREQFF
TRBV7-8,many,TRBJ1-1,-,TGTGCCAGCAGCTCTACTCCGAACACTGAAGCTTTCTTT,CASSSTPNTEAFF
TRBV19,once,TRBJ1-5,-,TGTGCCAGTAGTATCGCGGCCGAGTATAGCAGTCAGACCCAGCATTTT,CASSIAAEYSSQTQHF
TRBV27,few,TRBJ1-1,-,TGTGCCAGCACCCGGACGATGGGGACTGAAGATCTCTTT,CASTRTMGTEDLF